This TCR beta chain appears in the sequencing data of a study of blood T cell repertoires in COVID-19. Study context: Acute and convalescent COVID-19 specimens originated in the United States, Italy and Spain. Nucleic acid was either cDNA or gDNA, and it came from T cells, B-cell-depleted T cells, or PBMCs.

Authors' processing steps: Reference gene primer amplification in the assay estimated nucleated cell counts. Profiled with immunoSEQ multiplex PCR; TCRdb holds only in-frame clones, not every one. V and J calls and clone size are given by that table; D and trimming were obtained from the DNA. Of more than 25,000 clones in the sample, 85% to 95% were seen once. The CDR3 length is 11 residues. Trimming pared 5 bases from V and 4 bases from J, leaving 3 bases between. Germline assignment: CDR1 SNHLY and CDR2 FYNNEI. The rearrangement links TRBV2 to TRBJ2-1, with D hard to call. Specimen: peripheral blood. This sequence was found in a human donor with active COVID-19. The donor label of this sample is uncertain. DNA for the CDR3: TGTGCCAGCAGTCTTTACAATGAGCAGTTCTTC. Its translation: CASSLYNEQFF.